Listed here are 26 T cell receptor beta chains from one sample, sequenced in a study of shared clonotypes between healthy human individuals (dated by TCRdb to 2020 to 2021). The library was built by means of the immunoSEQ multiplex PCR assay. TCRdb re-hosts the immuneACCESS table, in-frame sequences only. Its copies lack some clones; in the studies checked, an unresolved V gene accounts for under half of them, and the cause for the rest is not known. For this sample the table gives about 2.3 million clones, of which approximately 95% were detected only once. Together, the top ten hold about 0.39% of the sample. Sequencing input: naive CD4+ T cells from PBMCs. The meaning of the sample's cell subset or site label: CD45RA+ positively selected. The receptor source for this set is a man younger than 35 in good health. Some clones in this sample may be carry-over from other donors' samples.

The V and J genes are TRBV9 and TRBJ2-2; D might be TRBD1 or TRBD2, each matching 5 bases. The germline V gene has CDR1 SGDLS and CDR2 YYNGEE. The V end was cut by 0 bases, the J end by 3 bases, with 9 bases between. The CDR3 has 15 residues. CDR3 loop: CASSVEGRYTGELFF. The CDR3, as DNA: TGTGCCAGCAGCGTAGAGGGACGATACACCGGGGAGCTGTTTTTT.

The genes are TRBV29-1 and TRBJ1-5, with D maybe TRBD1 (6 bases). Trimming shortened V by 0 bases and J by 6 bases, and 9 bases separated the two germline ends. Germline lookup yields CDR1 SQVTM and CDR2 ANQGSEA. The CDR3 contains 13 residues. DNA of the CDR3: TGCAGCGTTGAAGAGTCCAGGGGTCAGCCCCAGCATTTT. Translation gives CSVEESRGQPQHF.

The gene calls are TRBV9 and TRBJ2-1; 7 bases agree with TRBD1. The CDR3 consists of 16 residues. V was clipped by 3 bases and J by 9 bases; unmatched bases: 15. The germline V gene encodes CDR1 SGDLS and CDR2 YYNGEE. The CDR3 coding sequence is TGTGCCAGCAGCGGGCAGACAGGGCCCAGAGCGGCTGAGCAGTTCTTC. Protein product: CASSGQTGPRAAEQFF.

The chain couples TRBV27 to TRBJ2-7; possible D gene TRBD1, 6 bases. This CDR3 is 15 amino acids long. Germline values: CDR1 MNHEY, CDR2 SMNVEV (reference sequence). V dropped 5 bases and J dropped 6 bases, with 20 bases sitting between them. CDR3 loop: CASSRLSGALSEQYF. The CDR3 DNA reads TGTGCCAGCAGTCGCCTCTCAGGGGCGCTGAGCGAGCAGTACTTC.

The rearrangement links TRBV25-1 to TRBJ1-4, with 10 bases matching TRBD1. This CDR3 spans 15 amino acids. J was trimmed by 12 bases and V by 3 bases; bases with no gene match: 10. The germline CDR1 and CDR2 sequences are MGHDK and SYGVNS. The CDR3 bases are TGTGCCAGCAGTGATCCCGGGACAGGGGTTGAGGAACTGTTTTTT. Protein product: CASSDPGTGVEELFF. The complete variable domain, with remaining parts taken from reference TRBV25-1 and TRBJ1-4, reads EADIYQTPRYLVIGTGKKITLECSQTMGHDKMYWYQQDPGMELHLIHYSYGVNSTEKGDLSSESTVSRIRTEHFPLTLESARPSHTSQYLCASSDPGTGVEELFFGSGTQLSVL.

The chain links TRBV7-9 to TRBJ1-2; D gene ambiguous. V gave up 4 bases and J gave up 13 bases, with 13 bases separating them. Germline loops: CDR1 SEHNR, CDR2 FQNEAQ (reference sequence). The CDR3 extends over 11 amino acids. DNA of the CDR3: TGTGCCAGCAGCTCAACTGACCTGGTCACCTTC. Protein sequence: CASSSTDLVTF.

The CDR3 bases are TGTGCCAGCAGTTTCGATAGCGGTTCCCCGGGTGGGCAGTTCTTC. Amino acid sequence: CASSFDSGSPGGQFF. V usage is TRBV27 and J usage is TRBJ2-1, with a possible D match to TRBD2 (6 bases). This CDR3 spans 15 amino acids. Looked up from germline, CDR1 is MNHEY and CDR2 is SMNVEV (reference sequence). Trimming left V 3 bases short and J 12 bases short, with 21 bases between.

V and J are TRBV2 and TRBJ2-6; no reliable D call. Germline values: CDR1 SNHLY, CDR2 FYNNEI. Trimming pared 1 base from V and 1 base from J, leaving 5 bases between. The CDR3 is 15 residues long. CDR3 nucleotides: TGTGCCAGCAGTGAAGACATTTCTGGGGCCAACGTCCTGACTTTC. Translating gives CASSEDISGANVLTF.

The V gene is TRBV11-1, the J gene TRBJ2-7; no clear D gene. The CDR3 has 14 amino acids. V lost 3 bases to trimming and J lost 3 bases, with 12 bases between them. Germline V gives CDR1 SGHAT, CDR2 FQDESV (reference sequence). The CDR3 bases are TGTGCCAGCAGCTTGCGTAGGGTTGGCTACGAGCAGTACTTC. This translates into CASSLRRVGYEQYF.

This chain connects TRBV20-1 to TRBJ2-7, with D perhaps matching TRBD1 (6 bases). This CDR3 has 11 residues. V lost 3 bases to trimming and J lost 9 bases, with 12 bases between them. Looked up from germline, CDR1 is DFQATT and CDR2 is SNEGSKA (reference sequence). Here the CDR3 reads CSASVGGRQYF. The CDR3 coding sequence is TGCAGTGCTAGTGTTGGGGGCAGGCAGTACTTC.

The J gene is TRBJ1-2, the V gene TRBV19; D perhaps matches TRBD1 (5 bases). Trimming took 7 bases from V and 4 from J, leaving 13 bases between them. The CDR3 extends over 13 amino acids. Germline CDR1 is LNHDA and CDR2 is SQIVND (reference sequence). Here the CDR3 reads CASTPGIGYGYTF. CDR3 sequence (DNA): TGTGCCAGTACCCCAGGGATCGGCTATGGCTACACCTTC. Supplemented by reference TRBV19 and TRBJ1-2, the full variable domain reads DGGITQSPKYLFRKEGQNVTLSCEQNLNHDAMYWYRQDPGQGLRLIYYSQIVNDFQKGDIAEGYSVSREKKESFPLTVTSAQKNPTAFYLCASTPGIGYGYTFGSGTRLTVV.

This clone was picked up one time. The chain joins TRBV6-1 to TRBJ1-2; 7 nucleotides align to TRBD1. This CDR3 comprises 13 residues. Germline V CDR1 and CDR2: MNHNS, SASEGT. V dropped 6 bases and J dropped 4; count of bases not matched to a gene: 5. The CDR3 nucleotides are TGTGCCAGCAGAGAGACAGGGTCCTATGGCTACACCTTC. This encodes CASRETGSYGYTF.

This clone was picked up one time. The chain links TRBV7-2 to TRBJ2-3; maybe TRBD2 (6 bases). V was trimmed by 5 bases and J by 1 base, leaving 13 bases between them. CDR1 and CDR2 from the germline V gene are SGHTA and FQGNSA. CDR3 length: 15 amino acids. CDR3 protein: CASSRPGLGTDTQYF. The CDR3 DNA reads TGTGCCAGCAGCCGACCGGGACTGGGCACAGATACGCAGTATTTT.

As for this clone: Other DNA sequences in the same sample also yield this CDR3. J is TRBJ1-2 and V is TRBV5-1; a weak D match, TRBD1 (5 bases). V dropped 4 bases and J dropped 3 bases, with 10 bases sitting between them. This CDR3 spans 13 amino acids. CDR1 is SGHRS and CDR2 is YFSETQ in the germline V gene. As DNA, the CDR3 is TGCGCCAGCAGCCAGCAGGGAGACTATGGCTACACCTTC. Amino acid sequence: CASSQQGDYGYTF.

The chain employs TRBV28 and TRBJ2-1; 10 nucleotides agree with TRBD1. CDR3 size: 18 residues. Losses at the gene ends were 6 bases for V and 9 bases for J; bases not matched to a gene: 20. In germline, CDR1 is MDHEN, CDR2 SYDVKM. In DNA form, the CDR3 reads TGTGCCAGCAGCTCGGAGAAGTCGGACAGGGGGAATGTGGGTGAGCAGTTCTTC. Encoded protein: CASSSEKSDRGNVGEQFF.

A word on this clone: Other DNA sequences in the same sample also yield this CDR3. The V and J genes are TRBV5-8 and TRBJ2-3; D is uncertain. Germline lookup yields CDR1 SGHTS and CDR2 YDEGEE. The V end was cut by 2 bases, the J end by 0 bases, with 4 bases between. This CDR3 comprises 13 residues. The CDR3 sequence: CASSLGSTDTQYF. Written as DNA, the CDR3 is TGTGCCAGCAGCTTAGGGAGCACAGATACGCAGTATTTT.

The chain has TRBV6-4 and TRBJ2-3; D tentatively reads TRBD1 or TRBD2 (6 bases each). The germline V gene encodes CDR1 MRHNA and CDR2 SNTAGT. This CDR3 is built from 15 residues. V was pared by 6 bases and J by 5 bases, with 18 bases between. CDR3: CASSRGVRGIDTQYF. CDR3 in DNA: TGTGCCAGCAGCCGCGGGGTCAGGGGAATAGATACGCAGTATTTT.

The chain has TRBV2 and TRBJ1-1, with D uncertain. CDR3 length: 11 residues. The germline V gene has CDR1 SNHLY and CDR2 FYNNEI. The V gene lost 4 bases and the J gene lost 6 bases, with 6 bases spanning the gap. The CDR3 sequence is CASSVRSEAFF. CDR3 in DNA: TGTGCCAGCAGTGTCAGATCTGAAGCTTTCTTT.

The V gene is TRBV15, the J gene TRBJ1-1; no firm D call. Germline V gene sequence: CDR1 LNHNV, CDR2 YYDKDF (reference sequence). With 1 base removed from V and 0 bases from J, the gap between germline ends came to 12 bases. This CDR3 contains 16 residues. CDR3 nucleotide sequence: TGTGCCACCAGCAGAGCACGGACGTCGATGAACACTGAAGCTTTCTTT. It translates to CATSRARTSMNTEAFF.

The chain recombines TRBV7-2 with TRBJ2-3; a possible D gene is TRBD2 (6 bases). The CDR3 has 15 amino acids. V was trimmed by 5 bases and J by 8 bases, leaving 20 bases between them. Germline loops: CDR1 SGHTA, CDR2 FQGNSA. CDR3 residues: CASSARLVRRGTQYF. CDR3 nucleotide sequence: TGTGCCAGCAGCGCCCGACTAGTGCGCCGTGGTACGCAGTATTTT.

The chain uses TRBV7-9 and TRBJ2-7, with 11 bases matching TRBD1. CDR1 is SEHNR, CDR2 FQNEAQ, per germline (reference sequence). V trimming: 2 bases; J trimming: 2 bases; junction bases outside the gene matches: 5. CDR3 length: 16 residues. This chain's CDR3 is CASSLPPGQGAYEQYF. CDR3 bases: TGTGCCAGCAGCTTACCACCGGGACAGGGGGCCTACGAGCAGTACTTC.

The J gene is TRBJ1-6, the V gene TRBV29-1; possible D gene TRBD1, 6 bases. Germline V gene data show CDR1 as SQVTM and CDR2 as ANQGSEA. The V end lost 6 bases, the J end lost 5 bases, and 23 bases lay between the germline ends. The CDR3 is 17 amino acids. This CDR3 reads CSVPSSTRGGDNSPLHF. The CDR3 nucleotides are TGCAGCGTCCCCAGTAGTACCAGGGGCGGGGATAATTCACCCCTCCACTTT.

The rearrangement joins TRBV7-9 to TRBJ2-1; TRBD2 agrees at 11 bases. The CDR3 runs 14 residues. Unmatched junction bases numbered 6, after V lost 6 bases and J lost 8 bases. Germline V gives CDR1 SEHNR, CDR2 FQNEAQ (reference sequence). CDR3 sequence (DNA): TGTGCCAGCAGTTCTAGCGGGAGGTTCTATGAGCAGTTCTTC. Translation: CASSSSGRFYEQFF.

The V gene is TRBV7-8, the J gene TRBJ1-4; maybe TRBD1 (5 bases). V lost 4 bases to trimming and J lost 5 bases, with 8 bases between them. CDR1 and CDR2 (germline): SGHVS, FQNEAQ. This CDR3 comprises 13 residues. The CDR3 sequence: CASSSGPNEKLFF. The DNA for the CDR3 is TGTGCCAGCAGCTCGGGGCCGAATGAAAAACTGTTTTTT. Based on the CDR3 plus reference TRBV7-8 and TRBJ1-4, the full variable domain is GAGVSQSPRYKVAKRGQDVALRCDPISGHVSLFWYQQALGQGPEFLTYFQNEAQLDKSGLPSDRFFAERPEGSVSTLKIQRTQQEDSAVYLCASSSGPNEKLFFGSGTQLSVL.

This clone was seen a single time. The chain has TRBV2 and TRBJ1-1; D not resolved. Trimming took 0 bases from V and 8 from J, leaving 19 bases between them. The CDR3 length is 16 residues. The germline CDR1 and CDR2 sequences are SNHLY and FYNNEI. CDR3 residues: CASSEAERTASFEAFF. Written as DNA, the CDR3 is TGTGCCAGCAGTGAAGCGGAACGGACGGCCTCCTTCGAAGCTTTCTTT.

The count of this clone is one. The chain uses TRBV27 and TRBJ2-7, with D unclear. This CDR3 is built from 13 residues. V lost 6 bases to trimming and J lost 0 bases, with 9 bases between them. The germline V gene has CDR1 MNHEY and CDR2 SMNVEV (reference sequence). The CDR3 sequence is CASSLTRSYEQYF. The CDR3 coding sequence is TGTGCCAGCAGCCTGACACGCTCCTACGAGCAGTACTTC.